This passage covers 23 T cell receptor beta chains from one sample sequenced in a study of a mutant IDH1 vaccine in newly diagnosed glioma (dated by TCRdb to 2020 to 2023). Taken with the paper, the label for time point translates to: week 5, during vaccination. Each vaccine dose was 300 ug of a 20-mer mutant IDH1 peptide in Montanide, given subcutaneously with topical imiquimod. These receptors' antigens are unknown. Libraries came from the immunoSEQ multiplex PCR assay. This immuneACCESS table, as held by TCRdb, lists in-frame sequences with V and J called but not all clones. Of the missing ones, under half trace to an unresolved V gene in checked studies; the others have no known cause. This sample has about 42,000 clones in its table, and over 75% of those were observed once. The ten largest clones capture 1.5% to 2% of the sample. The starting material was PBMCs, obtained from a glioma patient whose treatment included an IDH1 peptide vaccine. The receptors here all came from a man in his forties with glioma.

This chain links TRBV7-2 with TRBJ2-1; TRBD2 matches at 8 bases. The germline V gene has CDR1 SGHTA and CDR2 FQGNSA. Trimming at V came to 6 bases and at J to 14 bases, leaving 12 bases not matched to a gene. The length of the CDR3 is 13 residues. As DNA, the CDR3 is TGTGCCAGCAGACTAAAACCGGGACTAGAAGAGTTCTTC. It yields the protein CASRLKPGLEEFF.

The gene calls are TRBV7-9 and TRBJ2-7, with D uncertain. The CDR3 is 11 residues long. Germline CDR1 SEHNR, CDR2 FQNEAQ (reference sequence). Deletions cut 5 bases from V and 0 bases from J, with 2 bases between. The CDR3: CASSGSYEQYF. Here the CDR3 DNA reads TGTGCCAGCAGCGGCTCCTACGAGCAGTACTTC.

Here the CDR3 reads CASSQDSGEAYEQYF. In DNA, the CDR3 is TGTGCCAGCAGCCAAGATTCGGGGGAAGCCTACGAGCAGTACTTC. The chain recombines TRBV4-2 with TRBJ2-7, with D perhaps TRBD2 (6 bases). This CDR3 region has 15 residues. V gave up 0 bases and J gave up 2 bases, with 11 bases separating them. Per germline, CDR1 LGHNA and CDR2 YNFKEQ.

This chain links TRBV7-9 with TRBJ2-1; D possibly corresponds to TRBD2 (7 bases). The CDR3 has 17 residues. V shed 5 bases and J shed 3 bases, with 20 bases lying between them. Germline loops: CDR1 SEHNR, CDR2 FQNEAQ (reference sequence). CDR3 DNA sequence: TGTGCCAGCAGCCTGGGGGGGCGCAGAATCTTCTACAATGAGCAGTTCTTC. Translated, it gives CASSLGGRRIFYNEQFF.

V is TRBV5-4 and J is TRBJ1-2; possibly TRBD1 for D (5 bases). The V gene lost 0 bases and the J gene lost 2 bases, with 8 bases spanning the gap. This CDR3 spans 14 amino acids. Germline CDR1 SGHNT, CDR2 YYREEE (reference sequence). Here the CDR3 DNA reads TGTGCCAGCAGCTTGGTTCAGGGAAACTATGGCTACACCTTC. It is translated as CASSLVQGNYGYTF.

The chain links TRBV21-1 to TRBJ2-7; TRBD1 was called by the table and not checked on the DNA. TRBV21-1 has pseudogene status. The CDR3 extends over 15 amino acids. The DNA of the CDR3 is TGTGCCAGCAGCAGTTTGGGACAGCCTAGATACGAGCAGTACTTC. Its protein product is CASSSLGQPRYEQYF.

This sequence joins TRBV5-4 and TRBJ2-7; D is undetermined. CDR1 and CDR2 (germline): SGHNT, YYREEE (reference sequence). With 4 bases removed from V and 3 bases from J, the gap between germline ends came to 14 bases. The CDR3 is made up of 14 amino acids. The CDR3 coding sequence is TGTGCCAGCAGCCCCGATAGGGAAGACTACGAGCAGTACTTC. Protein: CASSPDREDYEQYF.

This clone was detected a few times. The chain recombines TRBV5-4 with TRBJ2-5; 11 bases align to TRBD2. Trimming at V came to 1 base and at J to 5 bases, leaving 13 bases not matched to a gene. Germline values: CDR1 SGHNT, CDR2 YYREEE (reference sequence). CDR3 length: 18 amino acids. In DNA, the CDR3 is TGTGCCAGCAGCTTGACCCTCAGGACTAGCGGGTGGGTGGAGACCCAGTACTTC. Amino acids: CASSLTLRTSGWVETQYF.

The DNA for the CDR3 is TGTGCCAGCAGGCCGGGACCGAACAATGAGCAGTTCTTC. Translating it yields CASRPGPNNEQFF. V is TRBV9 and J is TRBJ2-1; D is possibly TRBD1 or TRBD2 (5 bases each). Germline V gene lookup returns CDR1 SGDLS and CDR2 YYNGEE. V was pared by 5 bases and J by 5 bases, with 11 bases between. CDR3 length: 13 amino acids.

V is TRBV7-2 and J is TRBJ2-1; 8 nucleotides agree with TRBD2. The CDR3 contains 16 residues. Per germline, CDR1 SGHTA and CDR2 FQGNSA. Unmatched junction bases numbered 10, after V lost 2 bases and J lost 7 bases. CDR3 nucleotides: TGTGCCAGCAGCTTACAGGGGACTAGAAAGGGGAATGAGCAGTTCTTC. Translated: CASSLQGTRKGNEQFF.

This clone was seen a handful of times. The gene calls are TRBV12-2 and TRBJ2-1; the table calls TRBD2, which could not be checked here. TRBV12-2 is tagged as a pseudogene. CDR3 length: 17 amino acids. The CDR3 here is CASRLRKTRSSYNEQFF. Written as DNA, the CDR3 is TGTGCAAGTCGCTTACGAAAGACTAGATCCTCCTACAATGAGCAGTTCTTC.

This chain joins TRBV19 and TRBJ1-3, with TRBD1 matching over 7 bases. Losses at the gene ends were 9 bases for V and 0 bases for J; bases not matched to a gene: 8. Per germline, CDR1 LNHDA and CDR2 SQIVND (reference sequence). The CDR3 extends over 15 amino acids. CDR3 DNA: TGTGCCAGCACGGGACAGATAGTCTCTGGAAACACCATATATTTT. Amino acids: CASTGQIVSGNTIYF. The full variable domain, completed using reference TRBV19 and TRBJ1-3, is DGGITQSPKYLFRKEGQNVTLSCEQNLNHDAMYWYRQDPGQGLRLIYYSQIVNDFQKGDIAEGYSVSREKKESFPLTVTSAQKNPTAFYLCASTGQIVSGNTIYFGEGSWLTVV.

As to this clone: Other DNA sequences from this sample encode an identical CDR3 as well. In DNA form, the CDR3 reads TGTGCCAGCAGCCAACAGGGGGACACTGAAGCTTTCTTT. Its protein is CASSQQGDTEAFF. This chain uses TRBV14 with TRBJ1-1; 7 bases line up with TRBD1. This CDR3 has 13 residues. Germline CDR1 and CDR2: SGHDN and FVKESK. V shed 2 bases, J shed 3 bases, and the junction held 0 bases outside the gene matches.

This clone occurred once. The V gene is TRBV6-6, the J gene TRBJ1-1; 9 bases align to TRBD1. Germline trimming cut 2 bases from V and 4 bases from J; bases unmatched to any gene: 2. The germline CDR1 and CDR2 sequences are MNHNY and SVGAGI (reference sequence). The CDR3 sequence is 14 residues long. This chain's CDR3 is CASSYDRGSTEAFF. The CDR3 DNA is TGTGCCAGCAGTTACGACAGGGGGAGCACTGAAGCTTTCTTT.

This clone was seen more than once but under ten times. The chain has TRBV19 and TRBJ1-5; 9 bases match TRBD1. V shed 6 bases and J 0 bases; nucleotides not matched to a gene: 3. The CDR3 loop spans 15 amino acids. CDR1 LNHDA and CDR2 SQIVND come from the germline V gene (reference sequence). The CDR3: CASSGDRASNQPQHF. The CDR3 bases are TGTGCCAGTAGCGGGGACAGGGCTAGCAATCAGCCCCAGCATTTT.

The CDR3 here is CSVVQGAQDYGYTF. DNA of the CDR3: TGCAGCGTAGTACAGGGGGCACAAGACTATGGCTACACCTTC. The J gene is TRBJ1-2, the V gene TRBV29-1; 9 bases are shared with TRBD1. Germline V gene sequence: CDR1 SQVTM, CDR2 ANQGSEA. The junction had 8 bases not matched to a gene; V was cut back by 6 bases and J by 3 bases. This CDR3 spans 14 amino acids.

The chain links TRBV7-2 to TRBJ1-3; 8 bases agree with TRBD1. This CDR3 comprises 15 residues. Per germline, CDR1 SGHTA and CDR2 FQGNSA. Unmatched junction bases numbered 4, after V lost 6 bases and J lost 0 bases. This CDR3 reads CASRKDRVSGNTIYF. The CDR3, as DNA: TGTGCCAGCAGAAAGGACAGGGTCTCTGGAAACACCATATATTTT. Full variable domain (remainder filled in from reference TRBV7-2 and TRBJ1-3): GAGVSQSPSNKVTEKGKDVELRCDPISGHTALYWYRQSLGQGLEFLIYFQGNSAPDKSGLPSDRFSAERTGGSVSTLTIQRTQQEDSAVYLCASRKDRVSGNTIYFGEGSWLTVV.

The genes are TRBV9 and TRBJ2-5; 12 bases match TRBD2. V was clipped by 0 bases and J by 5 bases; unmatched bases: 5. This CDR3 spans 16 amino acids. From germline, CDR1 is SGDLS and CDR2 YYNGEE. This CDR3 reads CASSVDAGLAGETQYF. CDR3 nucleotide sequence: TGTGCCAGCAGCGTAGATGCGGGACTAGCGGGCGAGACCCAGTACTTC.

Here the CDR3 reads CASSTGGDTEAFF. CDR3 DNA: TGTGCCAGTAGTACAGGGGGCGACACTGAAGCTTTCTTT. V and J are TRBV19 and TRBJ1-1, with 8 bases matching TRBD1. Trimming cost V 4 bases and J 3 bases; bases outside gene matches: 1. CDR1 is LNHDA, CDR2 SQIVND, per germline (reference sequence). The CDR3 covers 13 residues.

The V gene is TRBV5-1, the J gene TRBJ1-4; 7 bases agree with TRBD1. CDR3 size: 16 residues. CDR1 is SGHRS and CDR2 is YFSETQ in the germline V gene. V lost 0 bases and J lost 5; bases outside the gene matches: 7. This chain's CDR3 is CASSLGPTGANEKLFF. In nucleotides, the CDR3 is TGCGCCAGCAGCTTGGGCCCTACAGGGGCAAATGAAAAACTGTTTTTT.

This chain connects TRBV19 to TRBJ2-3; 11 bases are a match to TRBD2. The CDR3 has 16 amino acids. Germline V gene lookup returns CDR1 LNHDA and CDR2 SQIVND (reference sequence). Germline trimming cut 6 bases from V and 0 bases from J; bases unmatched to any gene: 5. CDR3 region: CASRRTSGSSTDTQYF. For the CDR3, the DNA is TGTGCCAGTAGGAGGACTAGCGGGTCTAGCACAGATACGCAGTATTTT.

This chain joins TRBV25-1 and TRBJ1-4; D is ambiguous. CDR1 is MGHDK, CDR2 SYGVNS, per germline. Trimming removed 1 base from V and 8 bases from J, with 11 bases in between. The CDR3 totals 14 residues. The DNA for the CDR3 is TGTGCCAGCAGTGAATTGGCGTTGGTCGAAAAACTGTTTTTT. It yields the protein CASSELALVEKLFF.

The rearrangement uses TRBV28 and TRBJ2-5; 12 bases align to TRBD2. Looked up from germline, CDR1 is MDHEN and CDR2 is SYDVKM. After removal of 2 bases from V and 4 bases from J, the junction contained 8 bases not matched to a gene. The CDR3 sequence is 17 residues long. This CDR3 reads CASSLGASGRATETQYF. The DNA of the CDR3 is TGTGCCAGCAGTTTAGGTGCTAGCGGGAGGGCCACAGAGACCCAGTACTTC.